One and the same sample provided the 28 T cell receptor beta chains below, sequenced in a study of shared clonotypes between healthy human individuals. Measured with immunoSEQ multiplex PCR; TCRdb has only the in-frame clones, and not every one. This sample has around 750,000 clones, with around 74% found just once. Source material: memory CD4+ T cells sorted from blood. Subset reported: CD45RA-negative fraction. The receptors stem from a young woman in good health.

The chain links TRBV2 to TRBJ1-2, with D perhaps matching TRBD1 (5 bases). Per germline, CDR1 SNHLY and CDR2 FYNNEI. The CDR3 sequence is 16 residues long. Trimming cost V 6 bases and J 0 bases, with 17 bases left between them. Here the CDR3 reads CASRPWGSGSNYGYTF. The CDR3 bases are TGTGCCAGCAGACCGTGGGGGAGTGGTTCTAACTATGGCTACACCTTC.

The rearrangement uses TRBV4-1 and TRBJ2-3; D unclear. The CDR3 spans 13 residues. Germline CDR1 and CDR2: MGHRA and YSYEKL. With 2 bases removed from V and 4 bases from J, the gap between germline ends came to 7 bases. This chain's CDR3 is CASSQRNPDTQYF. The CDR3 DNA is TGCGCCAGCAGCCAACGGAACCCAGATACGCAGTATTTT.

This clone was counted many times. The chain combines TRBV2 with TRBJ2-7, with D uncertain. The CDR3 length is 15 residues. Germline V gene lookup returns CDR1 SNHLY and CDR2 FYNNEI. Trimming removed 9 bases at V and 2 bases at J, with 20 bases between. The CDR3 nucleotides are TGTGCCAGTAGACCTGAACACACTTCCACCTACGAGCAGTACTTC. Translation gives CASRPEHTSTYEQYF.

This rearrangement joins TRBV29-1 to TRBJ2-2; 9 positions agree with TRBD2. The germline V gene encodes CDR1 SQVTM and CDR2 ANQGSEA. This CDR3 region has 14 residues. Trimming cost V 7 bases and J 0 bases; bases outside gene matches: 3. This CDR3 reads CSGRTSANTGELFF. CDR3 DNA sequence: TGCAGCGGGAGGACTAGCGCGAACACCGGGGAGCTGTTTTTT.

This clone was recorded a few times. This sequence joins TRBV18 and TRBJ2-5; TRBD2 might be the D (5 bases). The germline V and J ends were trimmed by 5 bases and 5 bases, with 21 bases remaining between them. Germline CDR1 is KGHSH and CDR2 is LQKENI. This CDR3 comprises 16 residues. The CDR3 sequence: CASSLRPASLRETQYF. The CDR3 bases are TGTGCCAGCTCATTGAGACCGGCTAGCTTGCGGGAGACCCAGTACTTC. The whole variable domain, remainder taken from reference TRBV18 and TRBJ2-5, is NAGVMQNPRHLVRRRGQEARLRCSPMKGHSHVYWYRQLPEEGLKFMVYLQKENIIDESGMPKERFSAEFPKEGPSILRIQQVVRGDSAAYFCASSLRPASLRETQYFGPGTRLLVL.

This chain connects TRBV5-1 to TRBJ2-1, with 8 nucleotides matching TRBD2. This CDR3 is built from 13 residues. The junction had 5 bases not matched to a gene; V was cut back by 5 bases and J by 7 bases. Per germline, CDR1 SGHRS and CDR2 YFSETQ. This CDR3 is CASRTSVGNEQFF. The CDR3, as DNA: TGCGCCAGCAGGACTAGCGTAGGGAATGAGCAGTTCTTC.

As concerns this clone: One end of the junction does not line up with germline, which may come from a read error. The chain uses TRBV29-1 and TRBJ2-1; D call uncertain. Germline V gives CDR1 SQVTM, CDR2 ANQGSEA. The CDR3 spans 13 residues. The CDR3: CIGVGPSYNEQFF. The CDR3 DNA reads TGTATAGGCGTCGGGCCGTCATACAATGAGCAGTTCTTC.

This clone has just one count. V is TRBV7-9 and J is TRBJ1-1, with unresolved D. Per germline, CDR1 SEHNR and CDR2 FQNEAQ (reference sequence). Trimming pared 5 bases from V and 0 bases from J, leaving 16 bases between. The CDR3 loop spans 16 amino acids. CDR3 nucleotide sequence: TGTGCCAGCAGCAATGGAGGATGGGGAGTGAACACTGAAGCTTTCTTT. Translated, it gives CASSNGGWGVNTEAFF.

A note on this clone: At the DNA level, this CDR3 is encoded by other sequences in the same sample as well. The CDR3 protein is CASSLGRGNTEAFF. As DNA, the CDR3 is TGTGCCAGCAGCTTAGGAAGAGGCAACACTGAAGCTTTCTTT. The genes are TRBV7-2 and TRBJ1-1; the D is unclear. Germline-derived CDR1 and CDR2 are SGHTA and FQGNSA. The CDR3 has 14 amino acids. V was pared by 1 base and J by 2 bases, with 8 bases between.

The rearrangement uses TRBV28 and TRBJ1-2; 7 nucleotides agree with TRBD1. V gave up 6 bases and J gave up 7 bases; unmatched junction bases: 14. The CDR3 sequence is 15 residues long. CDR1 is MDHEN and CDR2 is SYDVKM in the germline V gene. Written as DNA, the CDR3 is TGTGCCAGCAGACCTTGGGACAGCCTCATGGGTGGCTACACCTTC. Amino acid sequence: CASRPWDSLMGGYTF.

The CDR3 protein is CASSLPAADPSTDTQYF. The CDR3 DNA reads as TGTGCCAGCAGCTTGCCGGCAGCGGACCCTAGCACAGATACGCAGTATTTT. The V and J genes are TRBV7-9 and TRBJ2-3, with D perhaps matching TRBD2 (5 bases). The V gene's germline CDR1 is SEHNR and CDR2 FQNEAQ (reference sequence). Trimming removed 3 bases from V and 0 bases from J, with 16 bases in between. The CDR3 contains 17 residues.

Worth noting for this clone: It is likely a read error: a sequence one base away is far more abundant. This specimen includes other DNA sequences encoding the same CDR3. The J gene is TRBJ1-3, the V gene TRBV28, with 10 bases identical to TRBD1. After removal of 6 bases from V and 4 bases from J, the junction contained 6 bases not matched to a gene. There are 15 residues in the CDR3. Germline-derived CDR1 and CDR2 are MDHEN and SYDVKM. The CDR3 here is CASSSGQGDGNTIYF. The DNA of the CDR3 is TGTGCCAGCAGCTCCGGACAGGGGGACGGAAACACCATATATTTT.

V is TRBV2 and J is TRBJ1-5; no reliable D call. V lost 4 bases and J 2 bases, leaving 9 bases between the germline ends. Germline-derived CDR1 and CDR2 are SNHLY and FYNNEI. CDR3 length equals 14 residues. DNA of the CDR3: TGTGCCAGCAGTGGGGTCGACCGCAATCAGCCCCAGCATTTT. Amino acids: CASSGVDRNQPQHF. Looking up the rest from reference TRBV2 and TRBJ1-5 gives the full variable domain: EPEVTQTPSHQVTQMGQEVILRCVPISNHLYFYWYRQILGQKVEFLVSFYNNEISEKSEIFDDQFSVERPDGSNFTLKIRSTKLEDSAMYFCASSGVDRNQPQHFGDGTRLSIL.

This chain joins TRBV5-5 and TRBJ1-2; D is perhaps TRBD1 (5 bases). Germline CDR1 reads SGHKS; CDR2 reads YYEKEE (reference sequence). The V gene lost 4 bases and the J gene lost 2 bases, with 9 bases spanning the gap. This CDR3 has 13 residues. For the CDR3, the DNA is TGTGCCAGCAGCAGGGGCAACAACTATGGCTACACCTTC. Translated: CASSRGNNYGYTF.

The chain combines TRBV4-2 with TRBJ2-3; perhaps TRBD1 as D (6 bases). The germline CDR1 and CDR2 sequences are LGHNA and YNFKEQ. The CDR3 runs to 15 residues. V was clipped by 1 base and J by 5 bases, with 13 bases between them. CDR3 nucleotides: TGTGCCAGCAGCCAAGTGAAGACAGGAGGAGATACGCAGTATTTT. It specifies CASSQVKTGGDTQYF.

The chain couples TRBV7-6 to TRBJ2-5, with a weak D call TRBD2 (6 bases). The CDR3 has 18 residues. Germline V gene lookup returns CDR1 SGHVS and CDR2 FNYEAQ. The V and J ends lost 5 bases and 5 bases respectively, with 27 bases between them. The DNA of the CDR3 is TGTGCCAGCAGCCCGAATCGGCGAACTCTAGCGTTAGGGGAGACCCAGTACTTC. It encodes CASSPNRRTLALGETQYF.

This chain joins TRBV18 and TRBJ1-3; 7 positions agree with TRBD1. J gave up 3 bases and V 4 bases, and 0 bases lay outside the gene matches. The germline V gene encodes CDR1 KGHSH and CDR2 LQKENI. The CDR3 is 13 amino acids. In DNA, the CDR3 is TGTGCCAGCTCACGGGACAGTGGAAACACCATATATTTT. Translation: CASSRDSGNTIYF.

This sequence joins TRBV6-1 and TRBJ2-1; D may be TRBD2 (6 bases). Looked up from germline, CDR1 is MNHNS and CDR2 is SASEGT. Trimming removed 7 bases from V and 6 bases from J, with 19 bases in between. The CDR3 contains 15 residues. CDR3 sequence reads: CASKPQSGFFNEQFF. CDR3 in DNA: TGTGCCAGCAAACCGCAGAGCGGGTTCTTCAATGAGCAGTTCTTC.

The CDR3 sequence: CASSLGGSGNTQYF. Written as DNA, the CDR3 is TGTGCCAGCAGCTTAGGCGGGAGTGGAAATACGCAGTATTTT. This chain links TRBV13 with TRBJ2-3, with D possibly TRBD2 on 6 matching bases. Germline CDR1 reads PRHDT; CDR2 reads FYEKMQ (reference sequence). V dropped 0 bases and J dropped 7 bases, with 11 bases sitting between them. CDR3 length equals 14 residues.

The count of this clone is one. V and J are TRBV4-1 and TRBJ2-7; the match to TRBD1 covers 8 bases. The CDR3 spans 16 residues. Per the germline V gene, CDR1 is MGHRA and CDR2 is YSYEKL. The J segment lost 2 bases and the V segment lost 1 base, leaving 7 bases of the junction unmatched. CDR3 amino acids: CASSQVTGTGTYEQYF. CDR3 sequence (DNA): TGCGCCAGCAGCCAAGTAACAGGGACAGGAACCTACGAGCAGTACTTC.

The chain is built from TRBV2 and TRBJ1-2; D not certain. The germline V and J ends were trimmed by 1 base and 8 bases, with 11 bases remaining between them. The germline gives CDR1 SNHLY, CDR2 FYNNEI. This CDR3 has 13 residues. CDR3 loop: CASSEDREEGYTF. The DNA of the CDR3 is TGTGCCAGCAGTGAAGATAGGGAGGAGGGCTACACCTTC.

As to this clone: Given a much more abundant clone one base away, this may be a read error. The chain joins TRBV9 to TRBJ2-3; D uncertain. Trimming took 0 bases from V and 3 from J, leaving 2 bases between them. The CDR3 is made up of 12 amino acids. Germline V gives CDR1 SGDLS, CDR2 YYNGEE. The CDR3 DNA sequence: TGTGCCAGCAGCGTAGAAACAGATACGCAGTATTTT. Translated, it gives CASSVETDTQYF.

The chain recombines TRBV10-1 with TRBJ2-1; 16 nucleotides agree with TRBD2. This CDR3 spans 14 amino acids. V lost 5 bases, J lost 12 bases, and 4 bases stayed unmatched. Germline CDR1 is WNHNN and CDR2 is SYGVQD (reference sequence). The CDR3 DNA reads as TGCGCCAGCAGTCCGGGACTAGCGGGAGGGGGGCAGTTCTTC. Its translation: CASSPGLAGGGQFF.

The table lists this clone with a few counts. The rearrangement joins TRBV7-3 to TRBJ2-7, with D uncertain. CDR3 length: 13 residues. Germline V gene sequence: CDR1 SGHTA, CDR2 FQGTGA. The V and J ends lost 3 bases and 6 bases respectively, with 12 bases between them. The CDR3 region has the DNA TGTGCCAGCAGCTTCGATTCGACCACCGAGCAGTACTTC. Protein sequence: CASSFDSTTEQYF.

V usage is TRBV7-2 and J usage is TRBJ1-5; D ambiguous. The CDR3 consists of 13 residues. The germline V gene encodes CDR1 SGHTA and CDR2 FQGNSA. Trimming removed 5 bases from V and 5 bases from J, with 10 bases in between. The DNA for the CDR3 is TGTGCCAGCAGCCTAAACGAGGATCAGCCCCAGCATTTT. Translated, it gives CASSLNEDQPQHF.

This sequence joins TRBV5-1 and TRBJ2-7; 8 bases line up with TRBD2. Unmatched junction bases numbered 4, after V lost 3 bases and J lost 2 bases. The CDR3 consists of 14 residues. The germline V gene encodes CDR1 SGHRS and CDR2 YFSETQ. DNA of the CDR3: TGCGCCAGCAGCTCAGCCGGGAGGGCCTACGAGCAGTACTTC. Translating it yields CASSSAGRAYEQYF.

The V and J genes are TRBV19 and TRBJ2-3, with D possibly being TRBD2 (6 bases). V was cut by 5 bases and J by 6 bases, with 21 bases left in between. This CDR3 has 16 residues. Germline loops: CDR1 LNHDA, CDR2 SQIVND (reference sequence). The CDR3 protein is CASSRVRTSSPDTQYF. The CDR3 DNA follows: TGTGCCAGTAGTCGAGTGAGAACTAGCTCCCCCGATACGCAGTATTTT.

Concerning this clone itself: Distinct nucleotide sequences in the sample also encode this CDR3. J is TRBJ1-5 and V is TRBV27; D is unclear. The germline V and J ends were trimmed by 3 bases and 0 bases, with 6 bases remaining between them. There are 14 residues in the CDR3. CDR1 and CDR2 (germline): MNHEY, SMNVEV (reference sequence). CDR3 residues: CASSLGYSNQPQHF. CDR3 nucleotide sequence: TGTGCCAGCAGTTTGGGCTATAGCAATCAGCCCCAGCATTTT.